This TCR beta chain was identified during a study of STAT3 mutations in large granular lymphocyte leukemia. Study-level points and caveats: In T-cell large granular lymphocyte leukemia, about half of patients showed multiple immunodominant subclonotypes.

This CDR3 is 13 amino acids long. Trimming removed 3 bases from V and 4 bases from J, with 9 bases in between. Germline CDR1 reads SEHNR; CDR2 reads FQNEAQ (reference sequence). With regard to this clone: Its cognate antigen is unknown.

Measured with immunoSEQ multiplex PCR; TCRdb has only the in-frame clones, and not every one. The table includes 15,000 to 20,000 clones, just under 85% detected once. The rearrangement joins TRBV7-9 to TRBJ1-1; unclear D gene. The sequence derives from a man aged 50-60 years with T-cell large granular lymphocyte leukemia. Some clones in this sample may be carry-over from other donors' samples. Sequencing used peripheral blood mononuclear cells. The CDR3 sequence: CASSLTGSTEAFF. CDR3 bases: TGTGCCAGCAGCTTGACGGGCAGCACTGAAGCTTTCTTT.